The source of this TCR beta chain is a study of cytomegalovirus exposure and HLA in healthy donors. Broader study findings: Data from an earlier analysis indicated that most TCR beta V segments were productive either about 87% or about 30% of the time. Of the V segments, some could not be distinguished, including TRBV6-2 and TRBV6-3, and were excluded. The study designated around 150 TCR beta chains cytomegalovirus-associated.

The germline gives CDR1 SNHLY, CDR2 FYNNEI. The CDR3 runs to 15 residues. J lost 4 bases, V lost 6 bases, and 4 bases had no gene match. For this clone: Its antigen remains unidentified.

PCR primers comprised 60 Vbeta and 13 Jbeta primers. Per the study methods: Later, tens of millions of unique TCR beta chains were counted in an analysis, and about 12 million of them were shared. Sequenced by immunoSEQ multiplex PCR; TCRdb stores in-frame clones only, minus some. V and J calls plus clone size are reproduced from that table; the DNA served to infer D and trimming. The top ten clones hold around 2% of a sample with 70,000 to 100,000 clones, approximately 80% of them seen once. The origin of this receptor is a man aged 18-30 years in good health and CMV-seronegative. J is TRBJ2-3 and V is TRBV2; 13 bases align to TRBD2. The specimen sequenced was PBMCs. The CDR3 coding sequence is TGTGCCAGCAGGATACTAGCGGGGGGGCCAGATACGCAGTATTTT. It codes for CASRILAGGPDTQYF. The variable domain in full, with the rest retrieved from reference TRBV2 and TRBJ2-3, is EPEVTQTPSHQVTQMGQEVILRCVPISNHLYFYWYRQILGQKVEFLVSFYNNEISEKSEIFDDQFSVERPDGSNFTLKIRSTKLEDSAMYFCASRILAGGPDTQYFGPGTRLTVL.